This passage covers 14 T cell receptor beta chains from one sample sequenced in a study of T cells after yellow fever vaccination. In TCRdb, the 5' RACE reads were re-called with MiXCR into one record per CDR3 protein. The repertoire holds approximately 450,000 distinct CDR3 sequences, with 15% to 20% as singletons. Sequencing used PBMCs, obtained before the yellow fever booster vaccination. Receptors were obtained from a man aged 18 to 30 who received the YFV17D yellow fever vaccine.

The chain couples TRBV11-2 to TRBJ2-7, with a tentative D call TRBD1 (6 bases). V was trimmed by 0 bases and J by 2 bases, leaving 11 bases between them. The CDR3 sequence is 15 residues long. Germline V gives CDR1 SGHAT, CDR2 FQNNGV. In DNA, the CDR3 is TGTGCCAGCAGCTTAGAATTCGACAGGCCCTACGAGCAGTACTTC. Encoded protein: CASSLEFDRPYEQYF.

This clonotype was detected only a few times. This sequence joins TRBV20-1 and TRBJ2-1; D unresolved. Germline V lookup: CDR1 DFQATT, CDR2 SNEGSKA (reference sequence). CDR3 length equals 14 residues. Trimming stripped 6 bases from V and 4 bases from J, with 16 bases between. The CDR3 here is CSAAPNRRYNEQFF. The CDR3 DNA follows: TGCAGTGCCGCCCCGAATCGACGGTACAATGAGCAGTTCTTC.

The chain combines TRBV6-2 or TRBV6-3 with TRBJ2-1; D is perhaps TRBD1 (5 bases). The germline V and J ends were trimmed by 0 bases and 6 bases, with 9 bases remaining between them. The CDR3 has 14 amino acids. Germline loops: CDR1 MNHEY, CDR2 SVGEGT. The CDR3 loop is CASSYSRQLNEQFF. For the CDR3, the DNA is TGTGCCAGCAGTTACTCGCGACAGCTCAATGAGCAGTTCTTC.

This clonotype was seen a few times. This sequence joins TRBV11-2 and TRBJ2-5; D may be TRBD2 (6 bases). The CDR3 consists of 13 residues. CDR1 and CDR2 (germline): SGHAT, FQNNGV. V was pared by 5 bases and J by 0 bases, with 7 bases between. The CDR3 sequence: CASSGGNQETQYF. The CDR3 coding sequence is TGTGCCAGCAGCGGGGGGAACCAAGAGACCCAGTACTTC. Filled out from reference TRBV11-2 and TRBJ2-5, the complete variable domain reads EAGVAQSPRYKIIEKRQSVAFWCNPISGHATLYWYQQILGQGPKLLIQFQNNGVVDDSQLPKDRFSAERLKGVDSTLKIQPAKLEDSAVYLCASSGGNQETQYFGPGTRLLVL.

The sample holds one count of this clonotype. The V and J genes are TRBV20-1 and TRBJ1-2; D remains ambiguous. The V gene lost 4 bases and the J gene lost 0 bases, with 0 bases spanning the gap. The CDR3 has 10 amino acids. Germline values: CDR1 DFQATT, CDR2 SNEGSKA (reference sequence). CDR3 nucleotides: TGCAGTGCTACTAACTATGGCTACACCTTC. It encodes CSATNYGYTF.

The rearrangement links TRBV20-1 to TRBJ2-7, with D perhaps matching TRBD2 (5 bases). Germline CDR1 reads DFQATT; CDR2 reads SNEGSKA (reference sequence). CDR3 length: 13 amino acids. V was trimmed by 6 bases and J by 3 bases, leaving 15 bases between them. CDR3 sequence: CSAGKGVDYEQYF. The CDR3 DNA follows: TGCAGTGCCGGAAAGGGAGTTGACTACGAGCAGTACTTC.

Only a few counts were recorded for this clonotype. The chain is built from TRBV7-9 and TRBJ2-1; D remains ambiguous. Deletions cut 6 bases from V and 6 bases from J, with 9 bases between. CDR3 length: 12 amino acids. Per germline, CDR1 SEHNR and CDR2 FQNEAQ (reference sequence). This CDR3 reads CASRTLSNEQFF. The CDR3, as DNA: TGTGCCAGCAGAACTTTAAGCAATGAGCAGTTCTTC.

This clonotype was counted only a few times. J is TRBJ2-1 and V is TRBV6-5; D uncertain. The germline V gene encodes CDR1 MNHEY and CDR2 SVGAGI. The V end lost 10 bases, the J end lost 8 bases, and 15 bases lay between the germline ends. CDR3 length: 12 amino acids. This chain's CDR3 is CATGPPGDEQFF. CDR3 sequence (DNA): TGTGCCACCGGCCCCCCCGGAGATGAGCAGTTCTTC.

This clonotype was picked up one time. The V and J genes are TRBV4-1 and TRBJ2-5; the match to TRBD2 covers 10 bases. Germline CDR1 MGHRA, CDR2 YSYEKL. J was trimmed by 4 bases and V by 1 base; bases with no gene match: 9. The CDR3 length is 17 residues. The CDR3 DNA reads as TGCGCCAGCAGCCAAGCCTATGGGACTAGCGATCGAGAGACCCAGTACTTC. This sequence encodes CASSQAYGTSDRETQYF.

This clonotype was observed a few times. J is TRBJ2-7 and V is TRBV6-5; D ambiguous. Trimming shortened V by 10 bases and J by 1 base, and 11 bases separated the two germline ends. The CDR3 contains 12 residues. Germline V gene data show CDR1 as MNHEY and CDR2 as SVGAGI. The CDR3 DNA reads TGTGCCACCCAAGGGCCTTCCTACGAGCAGTACTTC. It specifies CATQGPSYEQYF.

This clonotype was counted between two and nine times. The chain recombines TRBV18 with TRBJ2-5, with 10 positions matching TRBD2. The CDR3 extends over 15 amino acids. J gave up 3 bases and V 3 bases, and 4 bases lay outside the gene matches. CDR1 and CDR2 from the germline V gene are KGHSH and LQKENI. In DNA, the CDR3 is TGTGCCAGCTCACCGAGAGCGGGGGGGGAAGAGACCCAGTACTTC. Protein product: CASSPRAGGEETQYF.

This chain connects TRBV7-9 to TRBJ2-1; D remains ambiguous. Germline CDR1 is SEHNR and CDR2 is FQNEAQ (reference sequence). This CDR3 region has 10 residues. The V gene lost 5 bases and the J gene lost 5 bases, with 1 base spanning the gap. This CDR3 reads CASSDNEQFF. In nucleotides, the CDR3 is TGTGCCAGCAGCGACAATGAGCAGTTCTTC. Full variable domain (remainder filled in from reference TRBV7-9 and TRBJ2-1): DTGVSQNPRHKITKRGQNVTFRCDPISEHNRLYWYRQTLGQGPEFLTYFQNEAQLEKSRLLSDRFSAERPKGSFSTLEIQRTEQGDSAMYLCASSDNEQFFGPGTRLTVL.

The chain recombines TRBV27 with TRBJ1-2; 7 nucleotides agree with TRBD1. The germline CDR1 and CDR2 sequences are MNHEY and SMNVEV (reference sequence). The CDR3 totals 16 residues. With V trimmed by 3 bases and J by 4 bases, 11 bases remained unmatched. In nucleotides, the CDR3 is TGTGCCAGCAGTTTGCGCCGGGACAGCCCTTTCTATGGCTACACCTTC. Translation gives CASSLRRDSPFYGYTF.

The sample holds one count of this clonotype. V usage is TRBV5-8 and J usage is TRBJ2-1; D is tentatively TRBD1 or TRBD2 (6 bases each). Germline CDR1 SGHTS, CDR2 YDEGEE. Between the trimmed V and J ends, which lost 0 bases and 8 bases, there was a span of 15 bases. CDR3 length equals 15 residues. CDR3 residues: CASSLARGLSHEQFF. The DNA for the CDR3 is TGTGCCAGCAGCTTGGCACGGGGGCTATCCCATGAGCAGTTCTTC.